This is a list of T cell receptor beta chains from one sample in a study of OX40 agonist ivuxolimab in advanced cancers. This table comes from immunoSEQ multiplex PCR, and its TCRdb copy is limited to in-frame clones, with some not included. The data hold about 58,000 clones, with 81% observed a single time. Sample: CD4+ or CD8+ T cells sorted from blood, taken in a trial of the OX40 agonist ivuxolimab. Receptor source: an adult with an advanced solid tumor such as melanoma, head and neck, liver or kidney cancer. CDR3s include the opening cysteine and the closing phenylalanine or tryptophan. The order of the fields is clone size, V gene, D gene, J gene, CDR3 DNA, CDR3 protein. A D gene is named only where the DNA matches it firmly. Some rows have no size entry. The others give once, few or many, or a class for an expanded clone.

-	TRBV25-1	-	TRBJ1-6	TGTGCCAGCAGTGACTTACAGTACTCCTATAATTCACCCCTCCACTTT	CASSDLQYSYNSPLHF
-	TRBV19	-	TRBJ1-1	TGTGCCAGTAGTCGTAACTACGGGGGCCGGGTAGGGGACGCTTTCTTT	CASSRNYGGRVGDAFF
-	TRBV15	-	TRBJ2-7	TGTGCCACCAGCAGAGATAAGGGGAGACAGGTACAATACGAGCAGTACTTC	CATSRDKGRQVQYEQYF
-	TRBV27	TRBD1	TRBJ1-4	TGTGCCAGTGGACAGGGTAATGAAAAACTGTTTTTT	CASGQGNEKLFF
-	TRBV10-3	TRBD1	TRBJ1-6	TGTGCCATCGGGGACAGGGTCTTTGGTAATTCACCCCTCCACTTT	CAIGDRVFGNSPLHF
few	TRBV11-2	-	TRBJ2-3	TGTGCCAGCAGCTTCGAGAGGGTTACGCAGTATTTT	CASSFERVTQYF
-	TRBV18	-	TRBJ1-6	TGTGCCAGCTCCCCGGAGGCTTATAATTCACCCCTCCACTTT	CASSPEAYNSPLHF
-	TRBV19	TRBD1	TRBJ2-3	TGTGCCAGTAGTATTACGAGATGGGGGACAGCCGTCACAGATACGCAGTATTTT	CASSITRWGTAVTDTQYF
-	TRBV7-2	TRBD2	TRBJ2-1	TGTGCCAGCAGCTTACCCGAGCGGGGGGGCAATAATGAGCAGTTCTTC	CASSLPERGGNNEQFF
-	TRBV6-7	-	TRBJ1-6	TGTGCCAGCAGTCCACATGGCGGTGAGGCAGAGTCACCCCTCCACTTT	CASSPHGGEAESPLHF
-	TRBV19	TRBD2	TRBJ2-3	TGTGCCAGTAGTATCGGTTCTAGCGGGGGGCGTGGAGATACGCAGTATTTT	CASSIGSSGGRGDTQYF
-	TRBV6-1	-	TRBJ1-6	TGTGCCAGCAGTGACGGGGGGGAATCACCCCTCCACTTT	CASSDGGESPLHF
-	TRBV9	TRBD1	TRBJ2-5	TGTGCCAGCAGCGCACCGGGACAGGGGCGAGAGACCCAGTACTTC	CASSAPGQGRETQYF
-	TRBV5-5	-	TRBJ2-1	TGTGCCAGCAGCGTTACGGATACGTGGGGCAATGAGCAGTTCTTC	CASSVTDTWGNEQFF
-	TRBV19	-	TRBJ2-7	TGTGCCAGTCACCCAGGCAAGGGGCGGGTCTACGAGCAGTACTTC	CASHPGKGRVYEQYF
once	TRBV5-1	-	TRBJ1-4	TGCGCCAGCAGCTTGGCCGGGGGGACGAATGAAAAACTGTTTTTT	CASSLAGGTNEKLFF
-	TRBV15	-	TRBJ1-4	TGTGCCACCAGCAGAGACCGTGTGGGGGCTGAGGAAAAACTGTTTTTT	CATSRDRVGAEEKLFF
-	TRBV2	TRBD2	TRBJ2-7	TGTGCCAGCAGGCCGGGACTAGAGACCTACGAGCAGTACTTC	CASRPGLETYEQYF
once	TRBV6-5	-	TRBJ1-6	TGTGCCAGCAGGGGAACAGGGCAGAATTCACCCCTCCACTTT	CASRGTGQNSPLHF
-	TRBV6-5	-	TRBJ2-3	TGTGCCAGCAGTTACTCTCGGGCCCGTAGCACAGATACGCAGTATTTT	CASSYSRARSTDTQYF
-	TRBV7-6	-	TRBJ2-1	TGTGCCAGCAGCTTAGTAGGGCCCTCCTACAATGAGCAGTTCTTC	CASSLVGPSYNEQFF
-	TRBV5-5	-	TRBJ2-5	TGTGCCAGCAGCTTGGCCTCTGGGGCGGAGACCCAGTACTTC	CASSLASGAETQYF
-	TRBV7-8	-	TRBJ1-6	TGTGCCAGCAGCTTAGTTCAGCAAACTTCACCCCTCCACTTT	CASSLVQQTSPLHF
many	TRBV15	TRBD1	TRBJ1-1	TGTGCCACCAGCAGAGATGAAAGGGACAGGGGCGCCAAGAACACTGAAGCTTTCTTT	CATSRDERDRGAKNTEAFF
-	TRBV11-1	TRBD2	TRBJ2-2	TGTGCCAGCAGCTTGGGAAGCGGGGGGGCAAGGAGCACCGGGGAGCTGTTTTTT	CASSLGSGGARSTGELFF
-	TRBV29-1	TRBD1	TRBJ1-2	TGCAGCGTGGGGACAGGGAACAACTATGGCTACACCTTC	CSVGTGNNYGYTF
once	TRBV7-8	TRBD1	TRBJ1-1	TGTGCCAGCAGCTCCGGGACAGGGGACTCCATGAACACTGAAGCTTTCTTT	CASSSGTGDSMNTEAFF
-	TRBV19	-	TRBJ2-6	TGTGCCAGTAGTAACCAAATGGCTGGGGCCAACGTCCTGACTTTC	CASSNQMAGANVLTF
-	TRBV2	-	TRBJ2-5	TGTGCCAGCAGTGTGTCCTTGAGGGGGCAAGAGACCCAGTACTTC	CASSVSLRGQETQYF
-	TRBV5-6	-	TRBJ1-5	TGTGCCAGCAGCCGGGGAGTGGCCAATCAGCCCCAGCATTTT	CASSRGVANQPQHF
-	TRBV7-9	-	TRBJ1-4	TGTGCCAGCAGCCTAGGACAGAGAAATGAAAAACTGTTTTTT	CASSLGQRNEKLFF
-	TRBV7-6	-	TRBJ1-6	TGTGCCAGCAAGGAGGGCGTAAATTCACCCCTCCACTTT	CASKEGVNSPLHF
-	TRBV5-1	-	TRBJ1-3	TGCGCCAGCAGCTTGGTCCGGGAACCTGGAAACACCATATATTTT	CASSLVREPGNTIYF